This passage covers 22 T cell receptor beta chains from one sample sequenced in a study of regulatory T cells in long-lasting Graves disease. Stated time point: newly diagnosed GD, antithyroid drugs for less than 3 months. Researchers made the TCR library from RNA that was extracted from PBMCs. Libraries of TCR beta came from iRepertoire HTBI primers plus Arm-PCR of CDR3 regions. Each CDR3 protein gets one entry after TCRdb re-called the multiplex PCR reads with MiXCR. The table lists more than 450,000 distinct CDR3 sequences, around 12% of them singletons, with roughly 8.2% in the top ten. These same data were also listed under a study on T cells in Graves' hyperthyroidism and ophthalmopathy.

Material: peripheral blood mononuclear cells (PBMCs), obtained at new diagnosis, from a patient treated with antithyroid drugs. These receptors all stem from a woman in her twenties or thirties with Graves disease.

This clonotype was found many times. This chain joins TRBV27 and TRBJ2-1, with TRBD2 matching 11 bases. V shed 0 bases, J shed 3 bases, and the junction held 1 base outside the gene matches. Germline values: CDR1 MNHEY, CDR2 SMNVEV (reference sequence). The CDR3 extends over 16 amino acids. The CDR3 loop is CASSLSTSGNYNEQFF. CDR3 DNA sequence: TGTGCCAGCAGTTTATCGACTAGCGGGAACTACAATGAGCAGTTCTTC.

This clonotype has a handful of counts. This sequence joins TRBV6-2 or TRBV6-3 and TRBJ1-5; 8 bases map to TRBD1. Germline V gene lookup returns CDR1 MNHEY and CDR2 SVGEGT. The CDR3 is 15 amino acids. Unmatched junction bases numbered 8, after V lost 6 bases and J lost 4 bases. CDR3 sequence (DNA): TGTGCCAGCAGACAAGCCGGACAGGGAAATCAGCCCCAGCATTTT. The encoded protein is CASRQAGQGNQPQHF.

The chain combines TRBV3-1 with TRBJ2-1; D ambiguous. Germline values: CDR1 LGHDT, CDR2 YNNKEL (reference sequence). CDR3 length equals 15 residues. V was cut by 0 bases and J by 6 bases, with 12 bases left in between. CDR3 DNA sequence: TGTGCCAGCAGCCAAGATCTAGTCCCGGGCAATGAGCAGTTCTTC. Protein: CASSQDLVPGNEQFF.

This clonotype has at least ten counts. Here the CDR3 DNA reads TGTGCCAGCAGTTTTGTGGTAGGGACCCAAAACACCGGGGAGCTGTTTTTT. This sequence encodes CASSFVVGTQNTGELFF. The chain employs TRBV12-3 or TRBV12-4 and TRBJ2-2, with D possibly called TRBD1 or TRBD2 (5 bases each). Trimming cost V 3 bases and J 2 bases, with 16 bases left between them. The CDR3 runs 17 residues.

This clonotype came up many times. The rearrangement uses TRBV4-2 and TRBJ2-1; D remains ambiguous. Germline values: CDR1 LGHNA, CDR2 YNFKEQ. V gave up 4 bases and J gave up 1 base, with 11 bases separating them. The CDR3 spans 15 residues. CDR3 nucleotide sequence: TGTGCCAGCAGCCCTGGCTTGGAATCCTACAATGAGCAGTTCTTC. This codes for CASSPGLESYNEQFF.

This chain joins TRBV6-2 or TRBV6-3 and TRBJ1-4, with D possibly being TRBD1 (6 bases). CDR1 MNHEY and CDR2 SVGEGT come from the germline V gene. V shed 2 bases and J shed 8 bases, with 15 bases lying between them. The CDR3 contains 15 residues. As DNA, the CDR3 is TGTGCCAGCAGTTACCAACAGGGTGTGTGGGAAAAACTGTTTTTT. It codes for CASSYQQGVWEKLFF.

This chain links TRBV18 with TRBJ1-2; TRBD1 might be the D (6 bases). This CDR3 contains 16 residues. CDR1 and CDR2 (germline): KGHSH, LQKENI. Trimming left V 3 bases short and J 0 bases short, with 14 bases between. CDR3 protein: CASSPQDRTANYGYTF. In nucleotides, the CDR3 is TGTGCCAGCTCACCCCAAGACAGGACAGCTAACTATGGCTACACCTTC.

This clonotype occurred many times. The V call is TRBV10-3, the J call TRBJ1-3; no clear D. With 3 bases removed from V and 1 base from J, the gap between germline ends came to 7 bases. This CDR3 region has 14 residues. CDR1 ENHRY and CDR2 SYGVKD come from the germline V gene. The DNA of the CDR3 is TGTGCCATCAGTGAAAAAGATTCTGGAAACACCATATATTTT. Translating gives CAISEKDSGNTIYF.

This clonotype has at least ten counts. The J gene is TRBJ2-1, the V gene TRBV3-1, with TRBD2 matching 9 bases. From germline, CDR1 is LGHDT and CDR2 YNNKEL (reference sequence). Trimming at V came to 2 bases and at J to 6 bases, leaving 5 bases not matched to a gene. The CDR3 runs to 15 residues. The CDR3 sequence: CASSQIAGAGNEQFF. CDR3 DNA sequence: TGTGCCAGCAGCCAAATAGCGGGAGCGGGCAATGAGCAGTTCTTC.

The table lists this clonotype with many counts. The V and J genes are TRBV30 and TRBJ1-2; maybe TRBD1 (5 bases). CDR3 length: 15 residues. Trimming cost V 0 bases and J 2 bases, with 13 bases left between them. Germline V gives CDR1 GTSNPN, CDR2 SVGIG (reference sequence). CDR3 DNA: TGTGCCTGGAGTGTAGGGACGGCGAAAAACTATGGCTACACCTTC. It yields the protein CAWSVGTAKNYGYTF.

This clonotype has at least ten counts. V is TRBV12-3 or TRBV12-4 and J is TRBJ2-7; 10 bases map to TRBD2. V was pared by 1 base and J by 3 bases, with 9 bases of the junction left unmatched. This CDR3 region has 17 residues. The CDR3 is CASSLEARTSGNYEQYF. The DNA of the CDR3 is TGTGCCAGCAGTTTAGAGGCACGGACTAGCGGCAACTACGAGCAGTACTTC.

This clonotype has at least ten counts. The chain is built from TRBV18 and TRBJ2-1; 7 nucleotides align to TRBD2. V lost 6 bases, J lost 1 base, and 3 bases stayed unmatched. The CDR3 is 14 residues long. From germline, CDR1 is KGHSH and CDR2 LQKENI. The CDR3 protein is CASSRTRSYNEQFF. The CDR3 nucleotides read TGTGCCAGCTCCCGGACTAGATCCTACAATGAGCAGTTCTTC.

This clonotype was seen at least ten times. This chain joins TRBV2 and TRBJ1-6; the match to TRBD1 covers 7 bases. From germline, CDR1 is SNHLY and CDR2 FYNNEI. The CDR3 covers 13 residues. With V trimmed by 6 bases and J by 9 bases, 5 bases remained unmatched. CDR3 protein: CASRGTALSPLHF. Written as DNA, the CDR3 is TGTGCCAGCAGGGGGACAGCACTTTCACCCCTCCACTTT.

This clonotype appeared many times. The chain uses TRBV6-2 or TRBV6-3 and TRBJ2-7, with 7 bases aligning to TRBD2. Germline loops: CDR1 MNHEY, CDR2 SVGEGT. The junction had 9 bases not matched to a gene; V was cut back by 6 bases and J by 4 bases. The CDR3 consists of 14 residues. CDR3 residues: CASSVVRGGYEQYF. CDR3 DNA sequence: TGTGCCAGCAGCGTCGTAAGGGGAGGGTACGAGCAGTACTTC.

Many counts were recorded for this clonotype. The chain is built from TRBV28 and TRBJ2-2; 10 bases are a match to TRBD1. CDR1 is MDHEN and CDR2 is SYDVKM in the germline V gene. The CDR3 has 16 amino acids. J was trimmed by 8 bases and V by 6 bases; bases with no gene match: 12. Here the CDR3 reads CASSALRTGGRGELFF. CDR3 sequence (DNA): TGTGCCAGCAGCGCCCTGAGGACAGGGGGACGAGGGGAGCTGTTTTTT.

The gene calls are TRBV20-1 and TRBJ2-7; 10 bases map to TRBD1. Per germline, CDR1 DFQATT and CDR2 SNEGSKA (reference sequence). With V trimmed by 6 bases and J by 2 bases, 10 bases remained unmatched. The CDR3 contains 15 residues. Written as DNA, the CDR3 is TGCAGTGCCATGAACCGGGACAGGGGAACCTACGAGCAGTACTTC. Its translation: CSAMNRDRGTYEQYF.

This clonotype was seen many times. The gene calls are TRBV7-9 and TRBJ2-5; D may be TRBD2 (5 bases). The V gene's germline CDR1 is SEHNR and CDR2 FQNEAQ (reference sequence). The CDR3 length is 15 residues. Trimming removed 2 bases at V and 2 bases at J, with 12 bases between. The CDR3 reads CASSLTRSGQETQYF. The CDR3 DNA sequence: TGTGCCAGCAGCTTAACTAGATCGGGGCAAGAGACCCAGTACTTC.

This clonotype was observed at least ten times. J is TRBJ2-3 and V is TRBV7-3; 7 nucleotides match TRBD2. V shed 5 bases, J shed 2 bases, and the junction held 4 bases outside the gene matches. Germline V CDR1 and CDR2: SGHTA, FQGTGA. The CDR3 has 14 amino acids. CDR3 sequence (DNA): TGTGCCAGCAGCCCGGGAGGTACCACAGATACGCAGTATTTT. It is translated as CASSPGGTTDTQYF.

A word on this clonotype: This could be a read error, since a much larger clone is one nucleotide away. The CDR3 DNA reads as TGTGCCAGCAGCCAGACCCGGACTAGCGGTTACTACGGGCAGTACTTC. Amino acid sequence: CASSQTRTSGYYGQYF. The chain employs TRBV3-1 and TRBJ2-7, with 10 nucleotides matching TRBD2. Per germline, CDR1 LGHDT and CDR2 YNNKEL (reference sequence). The CDR3 has 16 amino acids.

There are many counts of this clonotype. This sequence joins TRBV28 and TRBJ2-7; D unclear. This CDR3 is built from 16 residues. The V and J ends lost 5 bases and 0 bases respectively, with 17 bases between them. Germline CDR1 MDHEN, CDR2 SYDVKM. CDR3 sequence reads: CASSKPRASFSYEQYF. CDR3 in DNA: TGTGCCAGCAGTAAACCCCGGGCGTCCTTCTCCTACGAGCAGTACTTC.

The chain recombines TRBV20-1 with TRBJ2-6; 9 nucleotides line up with TRBD1. This CDR3 is 16 amino acids long. The germline V gene encodes CDR1 DFQATT and CDR2 SNEGSKA (reference sequence). V trimming: 3 bases; J trimming: 2 bases; junction bases outside the gene matches: 5. CDR3 sequence reads: CSASNRGQTGANVLTF. For the CDR3, the DNA is TGCAGTGCTAGTAACAGGGGGCAAACTGGGGCCAACGTCCTGACTTTC.

This clonotype was recorded at least ten times. The genes are TRBV12-3 or TRBV12-4 and TRBJ1-2; 9 bases map to TRBD1. The V gene end was trimmed by 6 bases and the J gene end by 6 bases; junction bases not matched to a gene: 8. The CDR3 sequence is 14 residues long. CDR3 loop: CASRNRDRDNGYTF. As DNA, the CDR3 is TGTGCCAGCAGGAACCGGGACAGGGATAATGGCTACACCTTC.